A selection of T cell receptor beta chains follows, all from one sample in a study of vaccination and CD4 T cells after COVID-19. These TCRs' antigens remain unknown. TCRdb used MiXCR to reprocess the PCR reads, holding one entry per CDR3 protein. The top ten clones hold about 7.6% of a sample with around 27,000 distinct CDR3 sequences, 28% of them seen once. Sequenced material: CD4+ T cells from blood, cultured in vitro, taken about 7 months after SARS-CoV-2 vaccination. Receptor source: a human donor who had recovered from COVID-19. CDR3s leave out the opening cysteine and the closing phenylalanine or tryptophan.

J gene: TRBJ2-7
V gene: TRBV20-1
CDR3 protein: SGQTYSYEQY

J gene: TRBJ1-5
V gene: TRBV6-4
CDR3 protein: ASSEGDSNQPQH

J gene: TRBJ2-7
V gene: TRBV2
CDR3 protein: ASSEGAEEQY

J gene: TRBJ1-2
V gene: TRBV19
CDR3 protein: ASTTTGSNYGYT

J gene: TRBJ1-1
V gene: TRBV28
CDR3 protein: ASSVGGRLVTEAF

J gene: TRBJ2-1
V gene: TRBV7-2
CDR3 protein: ASSYNRGNEQF

J gene: TRBJ1-3
V gene: TRBV15
CDR3 protein: ATTPRFGVSGNTIY

J gene: TRBJ2-3
V gene: TRBV28
CDR3 protein: ASRTTVGVSTDTQY

J gene: TRBJ2-1
V gene: TRBV27
CDR3 protein: ASSRSGGYNEQF

J gene: TRBJ2-4
V gene: TRBV24-1
CDR3 protein: ATSESGGGIQY

J gene: TRBJ2-5
V gene: TRBV6-1
CDR3 protein: ASRLAGGRETQY

J gene: NA
V gene: TRBV5-4
CDR3 protein: ASSLGSGRGSYEQY